This record concerns one T cell receptor beta chain sequence. Its antigen target is currently unknown. From each donor, a roughly 2.6 ml peripheral blood sample was collected into PAXgene tubes and stored at -80 degrees C. Without any T cell sorting, total RNA was extracted from whole blood using the PAXgene blood miRNA kit on an automated QIAcube. Peripheral blood from monozygotic twin pairs who were concordant or discordant for inflammatory bowel disease underwent deep TCRalpha and TCRbeta repertoire profiling using unique molecular barcoding. Smoking habits were recorded for all twin pairs, with individuals classified as current, former or never smokers. This specimen comes from a study of monozygotic twins with inflammatory bowel disease (dated by TCRdb to about 2019). Regarding the complete study: In total, about 28 monozygotic twin pairs made up the full study: 19 Danish pairs, all IBD-discordant, plus nine German pairs, of which four were IBD-concordant and five were IBD-discordant. Disease-associated traits were sought mainly through comparisons between IBD patients and their genetically identical healthy co-twins within discordant pairs. Each individual had, on average, about 151 000 unique TCRalpha sequences and 181 000 unique TCRbeta sequences available for analysis.

General findings and caveats noted by the study authors: IBD patients had lower TCRbeta repertoire diversity, measured by the inverse Simpson index, than their healthy co-twins. No single strong signal or clonotype linked to IBD turned up in the results, so the idea that one exists was not supported. Different T cell subtypes could not be distinguished in the analysis. No difference in repertoire similarity was observed between concordant and discordant twins, possibly owing to limited statistical power. Background noise and inter-individual variability may have been introduced into the repertoires by the differing immunosuppressive treatments among patients. IBD patients shared fewer clonotypes with other individuals than healthy twins did, most markedly in patients showing signs of disease activity.

Taken from cysteine to phenylalanine, the CDR3 has 12 residues. No DNA sequence is on record. The germline V gene yields SGHDT for CDR1 and YYEEEE for CDR2. Library construction relied on 5' RACE. Each TCR library was prepared from around 3,400 ng of total RNA. cDNA was synthesized with SMARTScribe reverse transcriptase in eight separate reactions per sample. During cDNA synthesis, unique molecular identifiers containing a 6-nucleotide sample barcode were introduced by template switching. Two nested PCRs of about 17 and 10 cycles amplified the TCRalpha and TCRbeta cDNA, and bead purification followed each PCR. Before amplification, cDNA was treated with uracil DNA-glycosylase and purified using the QIAquick PCR purification kit. The second PCR added Illumina TruSeq-compatible adapters along with sample-specific barcodes. Library quality and concentration were checked on TapeStation and Qubit, and libraries were pooled at about 5 ng each. Sequencing of the pooled libraries was done on an Illumina HiSeq2500 single-index Rapid Run using custom sequencing primers and 2 x 100 bp reads. From the authors' description of their analysis: PCR and sequencing errors were corrected by UMI-based consensus assembly using MiGEC version 1.2.6. V(D)J alignment, clonotype assembly and CDR3 extraction were performed with MiXCR version 2.1.1. Gene usage, clonotype sharing and MAIT/NKT TCR abundance were normalised by analysing the top 1000, 10 000 and 20 000 clonotypes per sample. After downsampling to 27 000 UMIs, diversity was calculated as the inverse Simpson index using the vegan R package. Paired Mann-Whitney U tests on discordant twin pairs were used, with Benjamini-Hochberg multiple-testing correction. Based on TCRdb reprocessing of the reads, there is one entry per CDR3 protein sequence, and DNA is missing. TCRdb assigned the V and J calls; the authors' analysis was not used. This sample's table contains some 130,000 distinct CDR3 sequences. Of the sample, 1% to 1.5% is held by the ten largest clones.

The V and J genes are TRBV5-6 and TRBJ2-7. This receptor was obtained from a human donor with ulcerative colitis or Crohn's disease, or a healthy co-twin of an affected twin (not recorded which). Sequencing was performed on blood. The CDR3: CASSFSAYEQYF.